The source of this T cell receptor beta chain is a study of T cells in Graves' hyperthyroidism and ophthalmopathy. This CDR3 has 15 amino acids. V lost 3 bases and J lost 4, with 16 bases in between. Germline CDR1 reads DFQATT; CDR2 reads SNEGSKA (reference sequence). The hyperthyroidism was newly diagnosed and had lasted under 2 months; the patients were aged 18 to 65. The TCR beta CDR3 regions underwent amplification using RNA transcripts as the source. Initially, a first-round RT-PCR of the TCR CDR3 employed the HTBI primer set. TCRdb redid the calling of the multiplex PCR reads with MiXCR, one entry per CDR3 protein. The sample lists around 520,000 distinct CDR3 sequences, 11% to 15% occurring once. This clonotype was seen many times.

Input material: blood. This sequence joins TRBV20-1 and TRBJ1-5; D may be TRBD1 (6 bases). The clonotype comes from a middle-aged woman with Graves' hyperthyroidism. The CDR3 sequence is CSARKSTGTNQPQHF. CDR3 nucleotides: TGCAGTGCTAGGAAAAGCACAGGGACGAATCAGCCCCAGCATTTT.